A single sample is the source of the 25 T cell receptor beta chains below, sequenced in a study of shared clonotypes between healthy human individuals. Clones were read by immunoSEQ multiplex PCR, and TCRdb kept only the in-frame ones, dropping some. The sample includes about a million clones, roughly 77% seen only once; the top ten take roughly 0.82%. The specimen was memory CD4+ T cells from PBMCs. As for subset: CD45RA-negative fraction. The receptors stem from a man between 18 and 29 years old in good health. Some clones in this sample may be carry-over from other donors' samples.

This clone was detected only a few times. This chain links TRBV10-2 with TRBJ1-1; D gene uncertain. CDR3 length equals 14 residues. Germline CDR1 reads WSHSY; CDR2 reads SAAADI. Trimming removed 2 bases at V and 1 base at J, with 8 bases between. CDR3 nucleotide sequence: TGCGCCAGCAGTGAGGTTTGGCCGAACACTGAAGCTTTCTTT. It encodes CASSEVWPNTEAFF.

The DNA of the CDR3 is TGTGCCAGCACCACCGGGACTAGCGGAAAAGAGACCCAGTACTTC. Translation: CASTTGTSGKETQYF. V usage is TRBV5-4 and J usage is TRBJ2-5, with 11 bases identical to TRBD2. From germline, CDR1 is SGHNT and CDR2 YYREEE (reference sequence). V trimming: 6 bases; J trimming: 3 bases; junction bases outside the gene matches: 7. The CDR3 is 15 amino acids.

Ten or more counts support this clone. In DNA form, the CDR3 reads TGTGCCTTTAGGTGGGTCACTGAAGCTTTCTTT. Translation gives CAFRWVTEAFF. The chain carries TRBV30 and TRBJ1-1; D uncertain. The germline V and J ends were trimmed by 7 bases and 4 bases, with 10 bases remaining between them. The germline V gene has CDR1 GTSNPN and CDR2 SVGIG (reference sequence). The CDR3 runs 11 residues. The full variable domain, its missing parts supplied by reference TRBV30 and TRBJ1-1, is SQTIHQWPATLVQPVGSPLSLECTVEGTSNPNLYWYRQAAGRGLQLLFYSVGIGQISSEVPQNLSASRPQDRQFILSSKKLLLSDSGFYLCAFRWVTEAFFGQGTRLTVV.

The chain employs TRBV6-1 and TRBJ2-7, with D tentatively TRBD1 or TRBD2 (5 bases each). CDR1 is MNHNS and CDR2 is SASEGT in the germline V gene. This CDR3 is 14 amino acids long. Trimming took off 4 bases at V and 3 bases at J, with 13 bases between the two ends. CDR3 in DNA: TGTGCCAGCAGTGCCGGGACGGTCCTCTACGAGCAGTACTTC. This codes for CASSAGTVLYEQYF.

This clone was picked up a small number of times. The V gene is TRBV11-1, the J gene TRBJ2-5, with D unresolved. V lost 3 bases to trimming and J lost 4 bases, with 9 bases between them. The germline V gene encodes CDR1 SGHAT and CDR2 FQDESV (reference sequence). This CDR3 contains 13 residues. The CDR3 DNA is TGTGCCAGCAGCTTCGGAAGCAGAGAGACCCAGTACTTC. Its protein is CASSFGSRETQYF.

This clone showed up many times. This sample also contains other DNA sequences that code for the same CDR3. The J gene is TRBJ1-1, the V gene TRBV5-1; D is ambiguous. Germline V lookup: CDR1 SGHRS, CDR2 YFSETQ. The CDR3 covers 14 residues. V was pared by 0 bases and J by 0 bases, with 6 bases between. This chain's CDR3 is CASSLVAVNTEAFF. In DNA form, the CDR3 reads TGCGCCAGCAGCTTGGTTGCAGTGAACACTGAAGCTTTCTTT.

The rearrangement joins TRBV28 to TRBJ2-4; a weak D match, TRBD2 (5 bases). The V and J ends lost 5 bases and 1 base respectively, with 15 bases between them. The germline V gene has CDR1 MDHEN and CDR2 SYDVKM. This CDR3 is built from 16 residues. CDR3 DNA sequence: TGTGCCAGCAGTCCACATGACTCGGGGGCCAAAAACATTCAGTACTTC. It translates to CASSPHDSGAKNIQYF.

The chain couples TRBV5-4 to TRBJ2-3; 11 bases are a match to TRBD2. CDR1 SGHNT and CDR2 YYREEE come from the germline V gene (reference sequence). The trim removed 4 bases at V and 2 bases at J, leaving 6 bases unmatched. The CDR3 is 16 amino acids. CDR3 nucleotide sequence: TGTGCCAGCAGCATCCGACTAGCGGGAAACACAGATACGCAGTATTTT. The encoded protein is CASSIRLAGNTDTQYF.

CDR3 in DNA: TGTGCCAGCAGCTCTGGCCCTCAGCGCCTCACAGATACGCAGTATTTT. This translates into CASSSGPQRLTDTQYF. The gene calls are TRBV7-6 and TRBJ2-3; D gene ambiguous. Trimming took 4 bases from V and 2 from J, leaving 16 bases between them. The CDR3 is 16 amino acids. Per germline, CDR1 SGHVS and CDR2 FNYEAQ.

There are a few counts of this clone. V and J are TRBV18 and TRBJ2-5, with D tentatively TRBD2 (6 bases). CDR3 length equals 15 residues. Germline CDR1 and CDR2: KGHSH and LQKENI. The V gene lost 2 bases and the J gene lost 0 bases, with 10 bases spanning the gap. CDR3 sequence (DNA): TGTGCCAGCTCACCAACATGGGACTACCAAGAGACCCAGTACTTC. Its protein product is CASSPTWDYQETQYF.

The chain has TRBV7-2 and TRBJ2-4, with 10 bases aligning to TRBD2. This CDR3 contains 19 residues. CDR1 SGHTA and CDR2 FQGNSA come from the germline V gene. Trimming at V came to 0 bases and at J to 0 bases, leaving 8 bases not matched to a gene. CDR3 nucleotides: TGTGCCAGCAGCTTAGCGGTGATAGCGGGAGGTCTAGCCAAAAACATTCAGTACTTC. Translating gives CASSLAVIAGGLAKNIQYF.

Concerning this clone itself: A far more abundant clone sits one base away, making this likely a read error. J is TRBJ1-1 and V is TRBV7-8; the D is unclear. This CDR3 has 13 amino acids. Trimming removed 2 bases at V and 1 base at J, with 5 bases between. Per the germline V gene, CDR1 is SGHVS and CDR2 is FQNEAQ. As DNA, the CDR3 is TGTGCCAGCAGCTTACAGGCGAACACTGAAGCTTTCTTT. Translated, it gives CASSLQANTEAFF.

A few counts support this clone. This rearrangement joins TRBV4-3 to TRBJ1-5; the D gene is possibly TRBD1 (5 bases). From germline, CDR1 is LGHNA and CDR2 YSLEER. The V and J ends lost 0 bases and 3 bases respectively, with 12 bases between them. CDR3 length: 16 amino acids. The CDR3: CASSQEPGRNNQPQHF. In nucleotides, the CDR3 is TGCGCCAGCAGCCAAGAACCGGGACGGAACAATCAGCCCCAGCATTTT.

This clone was picked up a small number of times. One end of the junction is discordant with germline, which a read error may explain. The chain employs TRBV2 and TRBJ1-2; D remains ambiguous. Germline loops: CDR1 SNHLY, CDR2 FYNNEI. The CDR3 contains 13 residues. The CDR3 DNA follows: TGTGCCAGCAGTGAAGCGATCGGCTATGGCTGCACCTTC. Translation gives CASSEAIGYGCTF.

The chain links TRBV19 to TRBJ2-7; D is perhaps TRBD1 (6 bases). The V end lost 5 bases, the J end lost 2 bases, and 13 bases lay between the germline ends. The CDR3 is 14 amino acids. Germline values: CDR1 LNHDA, CDR2 SQIVND (reference sequence). CDR3 nucleotide sequence: TGTGCCAGTAGTGTACCGGGACATACCTACGAGCAGTACTTC. It is translated as CASSVPGHTYEQYF. The complete variable domain, with remaining parts taken from reference TRBV19 and TRBJ2-7, reads DGGITQSPKYLFRKEGQNVTLSCEQNLNHDAMYWYRQDPGQGLRLIYYSQIVNDFQKGDIAEGYSVSREKKESFPLTVTSAQKNPTAFYLCASSVPGHTYEQYFGPGTRLTVT.

The V and J genes are TRBV27 and TRBJ2-7; 8 nucleotides line up with TRBD2. The trim removed 9 bases at V and 4 bases at J, leaving 11 bases unmatched. Germline V gene lookup returns CDR1 MNHEY and CDR2 SMNVEV (reference sequence). The CDR3 contains 14 residues. CDR3: CASWTSREGYEQYF. For the CDR3, the DNA is TGTGCCAGTTGGACATCTCGGGAGGGGTACGAGCAGTACTTC.

The count of this clone is one. V and J are TRBV5-1 and TRBJ2-7; 8 bases are shared with TRBD1. V shed 4 bases and J 7 bases; nucleotides not matched to a gene: 7. The CDR3 has 13 amino acids. The germline V gene has CDR1 SGHRS and CDR2 YFSETQ. Written as DNA, the CDR3 is TGCGCCAGCAGCATGGACAGGGCCGGGGAGCAGTACTTC. Translating it yields CASSMDRAGEQYF.

The CDR3 DNA follows: TGTGCCAGCAGTGAAATTACAGGCTACACTGAAGCTTTCTTT. As protein: CASSEITGYTEAFF. The J gene is TRBJ1-1, the V gene TRBV2; maybe TRBD1 (5 bases). This CDR3 is 14 amino acids long. Trimming left V 2 bases short and J 3 bases short, with 10 bases between. Germline V gives CDR1 SNHLY, CDR2 FYNNEI.

This chain connects TRBV5-1 to TRBJ2-3; a weak D match, TRBD1 (5 bases). V shed 0 bases and J shed 2 bases, with 19 bases lying between them. Germline V gene sequence: CDR1 SGHRS, CDR2 YFSETQ. CDR3 length: 18 residues. The CDR3 loop is CASSLVPDTVLYTDTQYF. For the CDR3, the DNA is TGCGCCAGCAGCTTGGTCCCGGACACCGTCCTTTACACAGATACGCAGTATTTT.

The chain combines TRBV28 with TRBJ2-3, with 7 bases identical to TRBD2. The trim removed 6 bases at V and 0 bases at J, leaving 9 bases unmatched. This CDR3 is built from 16 residues. Per the germline V gene, CDR1 is MDHEN and CDR2 is SYDVKM. Here the CDR3 reads CASSRGAGSSTDTQYF. The CDR3 DNA is TGTGCCAGCAGCCGGGGAGCGGGGTCTAGCACAGATACGCAGTATTTT.

This CDR3 is CASSPETGGGHEQYF. For the CDR3, the DNA is TGTGCCAGCTCTCCCGAGACAGGGGGCGGGCACGAGCAGTACTTC. The chain carries TRBV18 and TRBJ2-7, with 10 bases fitting TRBD1. J lost 5 bases, V lost 6 bases, and 10 bases had no gene match. The length of the CDR3 is 15 residues. CDR1 is KGHSH, CDR2 LQKENI, per germline.

The chain uses TRBV5-1 and TRBJ1-1; D might be TRBD1 (5 bases). The germline gives CDR1 SGHRS, CDR2 YFSETQ. This CDR3 contains 14 residues. Trimming shortened V by 2 bases and J by 3 bases, and 11 bases separated the two germline ends. CDR3 amino acids: CASSFSRGDTEAFF. The CDR3 DNA follows: TGCGCCAGCAGCTTCTCGCGGGGCGACACTGAAGCTTTCTTT.

In regard to this clone: The junction departs from the called germline gene at one end, perhaps through a read error. This chain joins TRBV7-9 and TRBJ2-2; a possible D gene is TRBD2 (5 bases). Germline CDR1 reads SEHNR; CDR2 reads FQNEAQ (reference sequence). CDR3 length: 13 residues. This CDR3 reads CASRSIEAGGGIF. In DNA form, the CDR3 reads TGTGCCAGCAGGTCAATCGAGGCAGGAGGTGGGATTTTT.

V and J are TRBV6-1 and TRBJ2-1; unclear D gene. Germline lookup yields CDR1 MNHNS and CDR2 SASEGT. The ends were cut back, 10 bases at V and 5 bases at J, with 21 bases in the middle. The CDR3 is 15 amino acids. The CDR3 DNA is TGTGCCACCCATCCCCAACGGCTCGGTGACAATGAGCAGTTCTTC. It encodes CATHPQRLGDNEQFF.

This clone was picked up one time. The V call is TRBV7-2, the J call TRBJ2-7; D possibly corresponds to TRBD2 (6 bases). The CDR3 spans 18 residues. With 2 bases removed from V and 3 bases from J, the gap between germline ends came to 23 bases. Germline-derived CDR1 and CDR2 are SGHTA and FQGNSA. DNA for the CDR3: TGTGCCAGCAGCTTATGGAGAGGACCGGGGGATTTAGGCTACGAGCAGTACTTC. Translated, it gives CASSLWRGPGDLGYEQYF.